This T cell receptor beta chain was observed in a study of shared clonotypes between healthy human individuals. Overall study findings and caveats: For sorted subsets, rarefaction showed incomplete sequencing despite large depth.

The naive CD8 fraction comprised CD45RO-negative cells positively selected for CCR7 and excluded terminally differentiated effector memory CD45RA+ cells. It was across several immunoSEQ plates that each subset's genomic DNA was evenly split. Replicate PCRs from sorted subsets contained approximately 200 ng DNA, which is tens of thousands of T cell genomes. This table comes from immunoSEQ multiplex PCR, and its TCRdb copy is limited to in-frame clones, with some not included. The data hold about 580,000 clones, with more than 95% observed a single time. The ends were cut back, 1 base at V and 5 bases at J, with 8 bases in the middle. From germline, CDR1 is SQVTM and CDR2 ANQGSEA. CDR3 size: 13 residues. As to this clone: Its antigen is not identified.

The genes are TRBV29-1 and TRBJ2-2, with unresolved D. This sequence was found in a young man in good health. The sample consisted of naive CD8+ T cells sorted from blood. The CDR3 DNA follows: TGCAGCGTTGAAGGGGTATTAACCGGGGAGCTGTTTTTT. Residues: CSVEGVLTGELFF.